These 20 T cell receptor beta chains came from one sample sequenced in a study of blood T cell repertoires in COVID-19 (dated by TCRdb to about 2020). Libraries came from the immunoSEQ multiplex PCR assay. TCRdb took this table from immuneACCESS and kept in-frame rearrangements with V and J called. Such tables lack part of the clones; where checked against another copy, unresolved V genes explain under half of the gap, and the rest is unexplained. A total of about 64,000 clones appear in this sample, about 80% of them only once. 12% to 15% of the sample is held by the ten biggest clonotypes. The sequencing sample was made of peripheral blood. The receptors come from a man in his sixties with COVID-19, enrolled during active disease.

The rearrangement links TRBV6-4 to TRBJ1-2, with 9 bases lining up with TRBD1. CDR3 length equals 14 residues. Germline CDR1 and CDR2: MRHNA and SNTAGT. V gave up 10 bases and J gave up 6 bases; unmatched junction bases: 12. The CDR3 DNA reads TGTGCCAACGTTACAGGGGGCACGGCAGATGGCTACACCTTC. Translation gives CANVTGGTADGYTF.

This CDR3 is CAISAASGGNNEQFF. CDR3 nucleotide sequence: TGTGCCATCAGTGCTGCGAGCGGGGGGAACAATGAGCAGTTCTTC. The rearrangement uses TRBV10-3 and TRBJ2-1, with 9 bases lining up with TRBD2. The CDR3 runs 15 residues. V trimming: 4 bases; J trimming: 5 bases; junction bases outside the gene matches: 6. CDR1 is ENHRY and CDR2 is SYGVKD in the germline V gene.

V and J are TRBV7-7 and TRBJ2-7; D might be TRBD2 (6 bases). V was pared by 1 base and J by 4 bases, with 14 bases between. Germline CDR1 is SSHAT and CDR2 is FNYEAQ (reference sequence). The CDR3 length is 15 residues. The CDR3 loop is CASSLDAGPTYEQYF. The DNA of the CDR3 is TGTGCCAGCAGCTTAGACGCGGGACCGACGTACGAGCAGTACTTC.

Written as DNA, the CDR3 is TGTGCCGGGAGCGGGCCATACGAGCAGTACTTC. This gives the protein CAGSGPYEQYF. The rearrangement joins TRBV21-1 to TRBJ2-7; the table's D call of TRBD2 was not tested on the DNA. TRBV21-1 is assigned pseudogene status. CDR3 length: 11 amino acids.

The CDR3 sequence: CASSRGTQNTGELFF. The CDR3 coding sequence is TGTGCCAGCAGTAGGGGGACACAGAACACCGGGGAGCTGTTTTTT. This rearrangement joins TRBV6-5 to TRBJ2-2, with D maybe TRBD1 (6 bases). CDR1 is MNHEY, CDR2 SVGAGI, per germline. CDR3 length equals 15 residues. V was shortened by 5 bases and J by 1 base, with 11 bases between the two germline ends.

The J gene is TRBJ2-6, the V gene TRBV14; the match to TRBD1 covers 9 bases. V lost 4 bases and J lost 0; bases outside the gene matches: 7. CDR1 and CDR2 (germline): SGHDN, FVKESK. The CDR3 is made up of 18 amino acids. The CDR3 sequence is CASSPDRGYRSGANVLTF. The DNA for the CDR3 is TGTGCCAGCAGCCCGGACAGGGGTTATCGCTCTGGGGCCAACGTCCTGACTTTC.

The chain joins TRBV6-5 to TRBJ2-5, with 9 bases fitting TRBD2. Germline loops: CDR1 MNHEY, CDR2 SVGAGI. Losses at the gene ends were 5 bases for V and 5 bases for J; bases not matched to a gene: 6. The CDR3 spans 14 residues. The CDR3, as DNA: TGTGCCAGCAGTCGGGGACTAGCCCAGGAGACCCAGTACTTC. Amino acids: CASSRGLAQETQYF.

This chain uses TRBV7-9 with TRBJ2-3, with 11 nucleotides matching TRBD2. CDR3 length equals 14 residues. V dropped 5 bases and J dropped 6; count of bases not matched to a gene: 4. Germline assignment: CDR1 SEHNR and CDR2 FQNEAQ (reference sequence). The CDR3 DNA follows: TGTGCCAGCAGCCTCATAGCGGGAGGGGATACGCAGTATTTT. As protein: CASSLIAGGDTQYF.

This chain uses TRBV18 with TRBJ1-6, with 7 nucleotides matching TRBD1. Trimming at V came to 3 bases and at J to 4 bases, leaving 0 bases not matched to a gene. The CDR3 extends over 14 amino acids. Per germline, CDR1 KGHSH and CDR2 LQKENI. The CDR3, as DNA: TGTGCCAGCTCACCGGGACAGTATAATTCACCCCTCCACTTT. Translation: CASSPGQYNSPLHF.

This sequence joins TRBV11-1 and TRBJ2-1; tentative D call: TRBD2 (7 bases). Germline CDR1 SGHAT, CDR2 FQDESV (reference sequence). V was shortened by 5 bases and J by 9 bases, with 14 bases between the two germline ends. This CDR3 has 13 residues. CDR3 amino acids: CASSGGGPSEQFF. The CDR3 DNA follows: TGTGCCAGCAGCGGGGGGGGCCCTAGTGAGCAGTTCTTC. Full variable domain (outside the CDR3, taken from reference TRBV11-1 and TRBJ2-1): EAEVAQSPRYKITEKSQAVAFWCDPISGHATLYWYRQILGQGPELLVQFQDESVVDDSQLPKDRFSAERLKGVDSTLKIQPAELGDSAMYLCASSGGGPSEQFFGPGTRLTVL.

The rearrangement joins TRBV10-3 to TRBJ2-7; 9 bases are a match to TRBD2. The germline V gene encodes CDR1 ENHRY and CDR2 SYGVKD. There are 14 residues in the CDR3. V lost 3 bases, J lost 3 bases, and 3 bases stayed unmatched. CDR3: CAISDLAGRYEQYF. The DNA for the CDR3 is TGTGCCATCAGTGACCTAGCGGGACGCTACGAGCAGTACTTC.

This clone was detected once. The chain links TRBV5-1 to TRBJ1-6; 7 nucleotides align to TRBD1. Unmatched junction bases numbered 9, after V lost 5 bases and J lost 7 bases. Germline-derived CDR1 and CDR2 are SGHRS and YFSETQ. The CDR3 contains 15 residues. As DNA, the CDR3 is TGCGCCAGCAGGGAGGGGGCAGTCGGCAATTCACCCCTCCACTTT. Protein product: CASREGAVGNSPLHF. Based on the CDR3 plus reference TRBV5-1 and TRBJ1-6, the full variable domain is KAGVTQTPRYLIKTRGQQVTLSCSPISGHRSVSWYQQTPGQGLQFLFEYFSETQRNKGNFPGRFSGRQFSNSRSEMNVSTLELGDSALYLCASREGAVGNSPLHFGNGTRLTVT.

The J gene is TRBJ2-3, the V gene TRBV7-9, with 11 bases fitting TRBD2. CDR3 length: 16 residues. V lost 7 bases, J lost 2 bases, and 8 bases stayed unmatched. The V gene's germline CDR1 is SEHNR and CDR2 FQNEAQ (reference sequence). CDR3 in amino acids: CASTPGTSGYTDTQYF. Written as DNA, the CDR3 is TGTGCCAGCACCCCCGGGACTAGCGGATACACAGATACGCAGTATTTT.

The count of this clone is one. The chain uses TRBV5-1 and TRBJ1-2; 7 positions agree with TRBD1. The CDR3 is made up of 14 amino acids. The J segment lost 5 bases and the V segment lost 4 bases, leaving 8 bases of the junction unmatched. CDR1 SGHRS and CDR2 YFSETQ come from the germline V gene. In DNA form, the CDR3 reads TGCGCCAGCAGCGCCACCGGGACAGTGTATGGCTACACCTTC. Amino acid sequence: CASSATGTVYGYTF.

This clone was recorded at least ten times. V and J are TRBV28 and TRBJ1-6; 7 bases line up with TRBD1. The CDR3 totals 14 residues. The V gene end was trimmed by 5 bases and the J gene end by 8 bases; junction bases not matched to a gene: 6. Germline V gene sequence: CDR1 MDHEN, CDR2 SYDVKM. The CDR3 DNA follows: TGTGCCAGCAGTCAGGGGGGAGATTATTCACCCCTCCACTTT. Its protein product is CASSQGGDYSPLHF.

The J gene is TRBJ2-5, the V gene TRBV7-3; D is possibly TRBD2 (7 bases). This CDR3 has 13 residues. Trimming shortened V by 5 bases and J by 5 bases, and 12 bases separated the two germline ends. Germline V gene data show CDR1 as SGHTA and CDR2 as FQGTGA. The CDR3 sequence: CASSPQGGETQYF. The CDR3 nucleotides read TGTGCCAGCAGCCCACAGGGAGGGGAGACCCAGTACTTC.

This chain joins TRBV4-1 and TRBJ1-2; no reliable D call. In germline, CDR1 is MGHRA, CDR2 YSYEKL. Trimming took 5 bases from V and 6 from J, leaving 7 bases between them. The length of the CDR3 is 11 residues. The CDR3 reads CASSGGNGYTF. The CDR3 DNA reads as TGCGCCAGCAGCGGCGGGAATGGCTACACCTTC.

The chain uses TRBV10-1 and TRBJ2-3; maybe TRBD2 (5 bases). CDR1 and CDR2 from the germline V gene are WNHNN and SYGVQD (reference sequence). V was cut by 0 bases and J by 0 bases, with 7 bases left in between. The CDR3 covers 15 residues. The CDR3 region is CASSESRVSTDTQYF. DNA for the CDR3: TGCGCCAGCAGTGAGTCGAGGGTGAGCACAGATACGCAGTATTTT.

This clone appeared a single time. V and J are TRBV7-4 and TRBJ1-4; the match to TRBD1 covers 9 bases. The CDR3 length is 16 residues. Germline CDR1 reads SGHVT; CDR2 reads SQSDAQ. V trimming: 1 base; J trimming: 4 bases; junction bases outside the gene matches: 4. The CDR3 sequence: CASSLDPGQGNEKLFF. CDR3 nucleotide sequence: TGTGCCAGCAGCTTAGACCCGGGACAGGGTAATGAAAAACTGTTTTTT.

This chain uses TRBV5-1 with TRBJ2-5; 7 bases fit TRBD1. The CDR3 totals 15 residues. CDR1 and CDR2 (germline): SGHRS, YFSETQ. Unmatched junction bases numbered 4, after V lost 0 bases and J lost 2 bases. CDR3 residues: CASSLAGQPQETQYF. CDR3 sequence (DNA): TGCGCCAGCAGCTTGGCGGGACAGCCACAAGAGACCCAGTACTTC.